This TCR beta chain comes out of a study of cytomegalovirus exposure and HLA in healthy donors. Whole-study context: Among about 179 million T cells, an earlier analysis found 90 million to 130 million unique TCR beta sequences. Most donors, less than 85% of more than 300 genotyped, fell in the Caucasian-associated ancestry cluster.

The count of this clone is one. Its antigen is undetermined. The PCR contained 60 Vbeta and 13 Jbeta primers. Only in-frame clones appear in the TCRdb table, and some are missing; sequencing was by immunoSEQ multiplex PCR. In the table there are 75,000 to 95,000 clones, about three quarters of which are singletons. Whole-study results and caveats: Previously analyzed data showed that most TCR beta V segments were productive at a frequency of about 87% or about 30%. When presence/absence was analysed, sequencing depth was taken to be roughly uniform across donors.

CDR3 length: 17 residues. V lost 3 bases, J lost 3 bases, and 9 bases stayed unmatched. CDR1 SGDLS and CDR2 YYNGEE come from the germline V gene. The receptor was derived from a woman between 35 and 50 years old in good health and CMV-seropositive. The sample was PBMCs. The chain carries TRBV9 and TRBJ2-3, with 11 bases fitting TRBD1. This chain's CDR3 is CASSAWAGQGGTDTQYF. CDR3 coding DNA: TGTGCCAGCAGCGCATGGGCGGGACAGGGGGGGACAGATACGCAGTATTTT.